This T cell receptor (beta chain) was identified in a study of cytomegalovirus exposure and HLA in healthy donors. V was clipped by 5 bases and J by 2 bases, with 13 bases between them. CDR3 length equals 15 residues. CDR1 is SEHNR and CDR2 is FQNEAQ in the germline V gene (reference sequence). Donors showed nominal health when sampled, although they likely had unrecorded immune exposures. 13 Jbeta primers and 60 Vbeta primers were used for the PCR. Only in-frame clones appear in the TCRdb table, and some are missing; sequencing was by immunoSEQ multiplex PCR. Of tens of thousands of clones in the sample, over 75% were seen once.

Material for sequencing was PBMCs. The receptor's source is a girl aged 2-9 years in good health and CMV-seropositive. The chain links TRBV7-9 to TRBJ1-5; D possibly corresponds to TRBD1 (5 bases). The CDR3 is CASSLKGHGNQPQHF. The CDR3 bases are TGTGCCAGCAGCCTAAAGGGGCACGGCAATCAGCCCCAGCATTTT.